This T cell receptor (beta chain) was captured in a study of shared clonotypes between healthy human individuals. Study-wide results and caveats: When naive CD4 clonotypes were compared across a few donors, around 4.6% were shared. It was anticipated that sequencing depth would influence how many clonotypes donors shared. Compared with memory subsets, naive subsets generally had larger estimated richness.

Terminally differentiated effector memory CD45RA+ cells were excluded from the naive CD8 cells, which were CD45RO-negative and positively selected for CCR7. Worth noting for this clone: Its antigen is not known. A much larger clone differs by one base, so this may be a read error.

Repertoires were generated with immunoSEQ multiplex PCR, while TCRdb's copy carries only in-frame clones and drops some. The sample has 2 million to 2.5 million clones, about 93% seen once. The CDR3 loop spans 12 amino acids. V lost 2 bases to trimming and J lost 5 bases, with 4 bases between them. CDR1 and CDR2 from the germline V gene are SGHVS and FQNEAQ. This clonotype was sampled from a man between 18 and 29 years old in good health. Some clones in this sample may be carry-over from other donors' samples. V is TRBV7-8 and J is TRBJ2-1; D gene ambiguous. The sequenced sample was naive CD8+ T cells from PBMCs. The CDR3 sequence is CASSLWNNEQFF. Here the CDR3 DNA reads TGTGCCAGCAGCTTATGGAACAATGAGCAGTTCTTC.